This T cell receptor (beta chain) is from a study of blood T cell repertoires in COVID-19 (dated by TCRdb to 2020 to 2022). With respect to the entire study: Collaborator samples came from the United States, Italy and Spain and covered acute and convalescent phases of COVID-19. Subjects who had been exposed to COVID-19, were actively infected with it, or had recovered from it provided the deeply sampled blood TCRbeta repertoires that made up the dataset. The material from the prospective study consisted of cDNA or gDNA derived from T cells, B-cell-depleted T cells, or PBMCs. The sample metadata nearly always contained a de-identified subject ID, COVID-19 status, age in years and sex. Where available, HLA class I and class II types were obtained from metadata supplied by the sample provider rather than from assay-based typing. The samples were drawn from two sources: the first 160 participants of the ongoing ImmuneRACE study, and 1,000 to 1,500 subjects contributed by 6 global collaborators. The repertoires were released in a freely available public database intended as a resource for research on the immune response to SARS-CoV-2. Beyond this particular receptor, the publication reports: How much clinical and demographic metadata was included differed by source and by participant, and the metadata was provided uncurated.

V is trimmed back by 5 bases and J by 2 bases, and the junction contains 6 bases that no gene match accounts for. The CDR3 goes from the cysteine to the phenylalanine over 14 residues. Only the CDR3 region is kept as DNA, spanning 42 bases read in frame from base 1. The germline V gene supplies CDR1 SGHRS and CDR2 YFSETQ. In the prospective study, participants were roughly 18 to 100 years old, resided in fewer than 25 geographic areas of the United States, and were enrolled through a virtual design. In the prospective study, cohorts were assigned on the basis of participant-reported clinical history obtained from a screening survey and a study questionnaire. In the prospective study, mobile phlebotomists collected whole blood, serum and a nasopharyngeal or oropharyngeal swab from each participant. Participants in the prospective study had the option to provide additional blood draws and questionnaires over a 2-month period. Prospective study blood samples were shipped either frozen or at room temperature before DNA extraction.

TCRbeta CDR3 regions were amplified from genomic DNA by means of the immunoSEQ Assay, a bias-controlled multiplex PCR. The published analysis was carried out like this. The number of nucleated cells in each sample was estimated by amplification of reference gene primers within the assay. To quantify the absolute abundance of each unique TCRbeta CDR3 rearrangement, sequence reads were collapsed and filtered. For each sample, productive Simpson clonality was calculated as the square root of Simpson's diversity index across productive rearrangements. The immuneACCESS repertoire file appears here via TCRdb, limited to in-frame rearrangements. These files lack a portion of the clones; in checked studies, under half of the deficit traces to unresolved V genes, and the cause of the others is not known. V and J calls plus clone size are reproduced from that table; the DNA served to infer D and trimming. The sample yields a few hundred thousand clones; over 75% were counted once. The ten top clones hold about 3.5% of the sample.

A remark on this clone: The clone's antigen remains unknown. Per-base quality was not reported, and no clone a single base away is much larger than it.

Sample: PBMCs or T cells enriched from blood (not recorded which). This receptor chain uses TRBV5-1 and TRBJ1-2, with 7 middle bases fitting TRBD1. This receptor was obtained from a woman in her late teens or twenties in a cohort exposed to, infected with or recovered from COVID-19 (not recorded which). The CDR3 region reads CASRDQGVNYGYTF. The bases read TGCGCCAGCAGAGATCAGGGGGTGAACTATGGCTACACCTTC. With the portions outside the CDR3 filled from the reference TRBV5-1 and TRBJ1-2 genes, the complete variable region becomes KAGVTQTPRYLIKTRGQQVTLSCSPISGHRSVSWYQQTPGQGLQFLFEYFSETQRNKGNFPGRFSGRQFSNSRSEMNVSTLELGDSALYLCASRDQGVNYGYTFGSGTRLTVV.